This paragraph reports one T cell receptor (beta chain). The target antigen is unknown. The data were produced by immunoSEQ multiplex PCR, yet TCRdb's version contains in-frame clones alone and is incomplete. This sample has approximately 73,000 clones; roughly 80% occur once, and the top ten carry 2.9%. This entry is derived from a study of T cell responses to AZD1222 COVID-19 vaccine. Whole-study results and caveats: The donor group comprised mostly white British people and more females; the analysis possibly underestimated clonal diversity. Reports indicate that nearly half of spike-specific TCRs are directed at unmutated variant regions.

There are 14 residues in the CDR3. Trimming stripped 1 base from V and 3 bases from J, with 9 bases between. Germline V gene sequence: CDR1 SGHTA, CDR2 FQGNSA. This chain links TRBV7-2 with TRBJ2-5; D is uncertain. The material sequenced was peripheral blood, taken on day 0 of AZD1222 vaccination. The sequence was collected from an adult in good health. The CDR3 region is CASSLGLGKETQYF. In DNA, the CDR3 is TGTGCCAGCAGCTTAGGTTTAGGGAAAGAGACCCAGTACTTC. Full variable domain (rest looked up from reference TRBV7-2 and TRBJ2-5): GAGVSQSPSNKVTEKGKDVELRCDPISGHTALYWYRQSLGQGLEFLIYFQGNSAPDKSGLPSDRFSAERTGGSVSTLTIQRTQQEDSAVYLCASSLGLGKETQYFGPGTRLLVL.